This TCR beta chain appears in the sequencing data of a study of blood T cells in healthy people across ages. Findings and caveats of the study: Not knowing donor CMV status may have confounded expanded clonotype changes.

Using a J-beta primer mix together with a sample-barcoded 5' primer, a second PCR was run for roughly 7 to 11 cycles. TCRdb called the 5' RACE reads again in MiXCR, with one record for every CDR3 protein. Among 950,000 to 1,200,000 distinct CDR3 sequences listed, 30% to 40% were seen once. Germline V gene sequence: CDR1 SGHTA, CDR2 FQGNSA. This CDR3 region has 17 residues. V shed 1 base and J shed 2 bases, with 15 bases lying between them. As regards this clonotype: As yet, its antigen is unknown.

The origin of this receptor is a man between 18 and 29 years old in good health. The genes are TRBV7-2 and TRBJ1-5, with a possible D match to TRBD1 (5 bases). The sample taken for sequencing was blood. The CDR3 is CASSLGLERGGNQPQHF. CDR3 nucleotide sequence: TGTGCCAGCAGCTTAGGATTAGAGAGGGGTGGCAATCAGCCCCAGCATTTT.